This T cell receptor beta chain was sequenced for a study of blood T cell repertoires in COVID-19. TCRdb keeps only in-frame clones here, not all; method: immunoSEQ multiplex PCR. The sample has around 250,000 clones, about 90% seen once; the top ten hold more than 1%. Per the germline V gene, CDR1 is SSHAT and CDR2 is FNYEAQ (reference sequence). This CDR3 has 14 residues. The V gene lost 1 base and the J gene lost 7 bases, with 14 bases spanning the gap. The chain carries TRBV7-7 and TRBJ2-7; D gene uncertain. The origin of this receptor is a human donor in a cohort exposed to, infected with or recovered from COVID-19 (not recorded which). The donor label of this sample is uncertain. Sequenced: PBMCs or T cells enriched from blood (not recorded which). The CDR3 reads CASSLDARLREQYF. CDR3 bases: TGTGCCAGCAGCTTAGACGCCAGACTCCGGGAGCAGTACTTC. The full variable domain, in which reference TRBV7-7 and TRBJ2-7 provide the parts outside the CDR3, is GAGVSQSPRYKVTKRGQDVTLRCDPISSHATLYWYQQALGQGPEFLTYFNYEAQPDKSGLPSDRFSAERPEGSISTLTIQRTEQRDSAMYRCASSLDARLREQYFGPGTRLTVT.